This T cell receptor (beta chain) is from a study of CD8+ T cells in alopecia areata. Study-wide results and caveats: Against the mouse data, patients shared TCRs less clearly, possibly for HLA reasons. Scalp samples also yield sequences from resident alphabeta T cells of normal skin. Having just one nonresponder leaves the connection between baseline CD8+ expansion and response unresolved.

Regarding this clone: Its antigen is undetermined.

Described treatment: oral pan-JAK inhibitor, 5-10 mg twice daily. Collected material from alopecia areata patients comprised lesional scalp punch biopsies and peripheral blood. Per the germline V gene, CDR1 is SQVTM and CDR2 is ANQGSEA. Trimming stripped 7 bases from V and 1 base from J, with 13 bases between. The CDR3 contains 13 residues. In each case, RNA was isolated and then reverse transcribed into cDNA as the sequencing template. Profiling relied on immunoSEQ multiplex PCR, and the TCRdb table lists in-frame clones only, not all of them. This table holds about 120,000 clones, around 58% found once.

The receptor comes from a human donor with alopecia areata. Sample: CD8+ T cells sorted from blood, taken at week 4, from a patient treated with tofacitinib. The V call is TRBV29-1, the J call TRBJ1-2; tentative D call: TRBD1 (6 bases). This CDR3 is CSEWTASNYGYTF. The CDR3 bases are TGCAGCGAATGGACAGCGAGTAACTATGGCTACACCTTC.